Following are 26 T cell receptor beta chains from one sample sequenced in a study of control samples from healthy donors and cancer patients. Profiling relied on immunoSEQ multiplex PCR, and the TCRdb table lists in-frame clones only, not all of them. The sample consists of 150,000 to 200,000 clones, almost 90% of them appearing once. The sequenced material came from blood. Receptors originate from a woman between 50 and 59 years old in good health.

This clone was picked up one time. The chain links TRBV30 to TRBJ1-3; D might be TRBD1 (5 bases). CDR1 is GTSNPN, CDR2 SVGIG, per germline (reference sequence). V was trimmed by 7 bases and J by 0 bases, leaving 10 bases between them. This CDR3 has 13 amino acids. CDR3 in amino acids: CASTRGSGNTIYF. CDR3 nucleotides: TGTGCCTCCACGAGGGGCTCTGGAAACACCATATATTTT.

The rearrangement uses TRBV6-5 and TRBJ1-2, with D perhaps matching TRBD1 (6 bases). Trimming removed 7 bases at V and 3 bases at J, with 15 bases between. CDR3 length: 14 amino acids. The germline V gene encodes CDR1 MNHEY and CDR2 SVGAGI. Written as DNA, the CDR3 is TGTGCCAGCAACGTGGCGGGGGCCGACTATGGCTACACCTTC. It encodes CASNVAGADYGYTF.

The CDR3 spells CASSTSTNEKLFF. The CDR3 bases are TGTGCCAGCAGCACCTCAACTAATGAAAAACTGTTTTTT. The J gene is TRBJ1-4, the V gene TRBV5-6; D uncertain. The CDR3 spans 13 residues. Between the trimmed V and J ends, which lost 4 bases and 0 bases, there was a span of 4 bases. Germline V CDR1 and CDR2: SGHDT, YYEEEE.

This clone was seen only once. The V call is TRBV5-4, the J call TRBJ1-6; 9 nucleotides line up with TRBD1. After removal of 2 bases from V and 7 bases from J, the junction contained 4 bases not matched to a gene. Per germline, CDR1 SGHNT and CDR2 YYREEE (reference sequence). The CDR3 consists of 15 residues. CDR3 nucleotides: TGTGCCAGCAGCTTCGACAGGGGGTTGAATTCACCCCTCCACTTT. It codes for CASSFDRGLNSPLHF.

The chain recombines TRBV28 with TRBJ2-5; D uncertain. Germline values: CDR1 MDHEN, CDR2 SYDVKM. The CDR3 has 13 amino acids. Between the trimmed V and J ends, which lost 3 bases and 7 bases, there was a span of 12 bases. The CDR3 DNA sequence: TGTGCCAGCAGTTTTCCCCTGCTGGGGACCCAGTACTTC. Translated, it gives CASSFPLLGTQYF. Using reference TRBV28 and TRBJ2-5 for the parts outside the CDR3, the full variable domain is DVKVTQSSRYLVKRTGEKVFLECVQDMDHENMFWYRQDPGLGLRLIYFSYDVKMKEKGDIPEGYSVSREKKERFSLILESASTNQTSMYLCASSFPLLGTQYFGPGTRLLVL.

The V call is TRBV29-1, the J call TRBJ2-3; D is unclear. The CDR3 has 13 residues. V dropped 7 bases and J dropped 2 bases, with 13 bases sitting between them. Germline CDR1 is SQVTM and CDR2 is ANQGSEA. CDR3 amino acids: CSAQAPLTDTQYF. DNA of the CDR3: TGCAGCGCTCAGGCCCCGCTCACAGATACGCAGTATTTT.

The chain uses TRBV6-5 and TRBJ1-1, with D unclear. CDR1 and CDR2 from the germline V gene are MNHEY and SVGAGI. Trimming cost V 2 bases and J 2 bases, with 9 bases left between them. This CDR3 contains 14 residues. The CDR3 coding sequence is TGTGCCAGCAGTTACGACCGAAGTAACACTGAAGCTTTCTTT. Translated, it gives CASSYDRSNTEAFF.

The chain links TRBV11-1 to TRBJ1-1; D remains unclear. From germline, CDR1 is SGHAT and CDR2 FQDESV (reference sequence). Trimming cost V 5 bases and J 2 bases, with 15 bases left between them. This CDR3 is 15 amino acids long. The CDR3 DNA follows: TGTGCCAGCAGCCCCCCGGACGGATTCAACACTGAAGCTTTCTTT. This codes for CASSPPDGFNTEAFF.

The chain uses TRBV5-6 and TRBJ1-1; 10 bases map to TRBD1. Germline V gene sequence: CDR1 SGHDT, CDR2 YYEEEE. V lost 3 bases, J lost 10 bases, and 12 bases stayed unmatched. This CDR3 contains 15 residues. The CDR3 nucleotides read TGTGCCAGCAGCTCCAATTCCGGGACAGGGGTTAGAGCTTTCTTT. Its translation: CASSSNSGTGVRAFF.

This clone was detected a few times. The gene calls are TRBV29-1 and TRBJ2-6; 9 bases map to TRBD1. The CDR3 loop spans 20 amino acids. The germline V gene encodes CDR1 SQVTM and CDR2 ANQGSEA. Trimming at V came to 0 bases and at J to 4 bases, leaving 16 bases not matched to a gene. The chain's CDR3 is CSVEDPDRGRGSLGANVLTF. The CDR3 DNA is TGCAGCGTTGAAGATCCGGACAGGGGAAGAGGATCGCTGGGGGCCAACGTCCTGACTTTC.

The chain recombines TRBV28 with TRBJ2-7; D remains ambiguous. In germline, CDR1 is MDHEN, CDR2 SYDVKM. V was shortened by 3 bases and J by 0 bases, with 6 bases between the two germline ends. The CDR3 sequence is 13 residues long. CDR3 region: CASSFPSSYEQYF. CDR3 in DNA: TGTGCCAGCAGTTTCCCCAGCTCCTACGAGCAGTACTTC. Full variable domain (outside the CDR3, taken from reference TRBV28 and TRBJ2-7): DVKVTQSSRYLVKRTGEKVFLECVQDMDHENMFWYRQDPGLGLRLIYFSYDVKMKEKGDIPEGYSVSREKKERFSLILESASTNQTSMYLCASSFPSSYEQYFGPGTRLTVT.

V usage is TRBV11-2 and J usage is TRBJ2-7; 10 bases fit TRBD1. This CDR3 has 15 amino acids. From germline, CDR1 is SGHAT and CDR2 FQNNGV. J was trimmed by 6 bases and V by 6 bases; bases with no gene match: 11. CDR3 DNA sequence: TGTGCCAGCAGTTTCCGGGACAGGGGCGGCGGCGAGCAGTACTTC. Its protein product is CASSFRDRGGGEQYF.

V is TRBV30 and J is TRBJ2-7, with a tentative D call TRBD2 (5 bases). The CDR3 totals 12 residues. Germline-derived CDR1 and CDR2 are GTSNPN and SVGIG (reference sequence). Trimming pared 0 bases from V and 4 bases from J, leaving 7 bases between. CDR3 residues: CAWSVGLYEQYF. The CDR3 bases are TGTGCCTGGAGTGTAGGACTGTACGAGCAGTACTTC. The full variable domain, its missing parts supplied by reference TRBV30 and TRBJ2-7, is SQTIHQWPATLVQPVGSPLSLECTVEGTSNPNLYWYRQAAGRGLQLLFYSVGIGQISSEVPQNLSASRPQDRQFILSSKKLLLSDSGFYLCAWSVGLYEQYFGPGTRLTVT.

The chain combines TRBV28 with TRBJ2-5; D is unclear. The length of the CDR3 is 12 residues. The germline V gene encodes CDR1 MDHEN and CDR2 SYDVKM. The ends were cut back, 7 bases at V and 2 bases at J, with 8 bases in the middle. For the CDR3, the DNA is TGTGCCAGCAAACCTGAACAAGAGACCCAGTACTTC. Its protein product is CASKPEQETQYF. The full variable domain, in which reference TRBV28 and TRBJ2-5 provide the parts outside the CDR3, is DVKVTQSSRYLVKRTGEKVFLECVQDMDHENMFWYRQDPGLGLRLIYFSYDVKMKEKGDIPEGYSVSREKKERFSLILESASTNQTSMYLCASKPEQETQYFGPGTRLLVL.

This sequence joins TRBV7-2 and TRBJ2-2; possibly TRBD1 or TRBD2 for D (5 bases each). The V end was cut by 0 bases, the J end by 7 bases, with 9 bases between. Germline V gene data show CDR1 as SGHTA and CDR2 as FQGNSA. CDR3 length equals 14 residues. In DNA form, the CDR3 reads TGTGCCAGCAGCTTAGCGGGGGTGAGCGGGGAGCTGTTTTTT. As protein: CASSLAGVSGELFF.

This clone was seen more than once but under ten times. The CDR3 spells CASSLSGESSGNTIYF. The DNA for the CDR3 is TGTGCCAGCTCACTATCCGGAGAGAGCTCTGGAAACACCATATATTTT. This chain joins TRBV18 and TRBJ1-3; D is uncertain. The CDR3 runs 16 residues. The V end lost 4 bases, the J end lost 0 bases, and 13 bases lay between the germline ends. Germline lookup yields CDR1 KGHSH and CDR2 LQKENI.

CDR3 coding DNA: TGTGCCAGCAGTTTACGCCTTAATGAAAAACTGTTTTTT. Its protein product is CASSLRLNEKLFF. The chain uses TRBV28 and TRBJ1-4; D is unresolved. The CDR3 extends over 13 amino acids. The V end was cut by 2 bases, the J end by 4 bases, with 5 bases between. Germline lookup yields CDR1 MDHEN and CDR2 SYDVKM. The whole variable domain, filled in from reference TRBV28 and TRBJ1-4, reads DVKVTQSSRYLVKRTGEKVFLECVQDMDHENMFWYRQDPGLGLRLIYFSYDVKMKEKGDIPEGYSVSREKKERFSLILESASTNQTSMYLCASSLRLNEKLFFGSGTQLSVL.

V gene TRBV7-9 combines with J gene TRBJ1-1; unclear D gene. This CDR3 spans 12 amino acids. From germline, CDR1 is SEHNR and CDR2 FQNEAQ (reference sequence). Trimming left V 3 bases short and J 0 bases short, with 2 bases between. In DNA form, the CDR3 reads TGTGCCAGCAGCTTCATGAACACTGAAGCTTTCTTT. Amino acids: CASSFMNTEAFF.

The chain has TRBV18 and TRBJ2-3; 11 bases fit TRBD2. Germline V gene sequence: CDR1 KGHSH, CDR2 LQKENI. The CDR3 is 16 residues long. J gave up 7 bases and V 3 bases, and 9 bases lay outside the gene matches. CDR3 coding DNA: TGTGCCAGCTCACCGAGACTAGCGGGGATCGGAAATACGCAGTATTTT. This encodes CASSPRLAGIGNTQYF.

The chain combines TRBV12-3 or TRBV12-4 with TRBJ1-2, with D maybe TRBD1 (5 bases). This CDR3 has 13 amino acids. V was trimmed by 5 bases and J by 4 bases, leaving 11 bases between them. The CDR3 spells CASSRRGGYGYTF. The CDR3 nucleotides read TGTGCCAGCAGTCGGCGGGGGGGCTATGGCTACACCTTC.

V gene TRBV2 combines with J gene TRBJ2-6; D tentatively fits TRBD1 or TRBD2 (5 bases each). Per the germline V gene, CDR1 is SNHLY and CDR2 is FYNNEI. The CDR3 sequence is 18 residues long. V shed 2 bases and J shed 0 bases, with 14 bases lying between them. In DNA, the CDR3 is TGTGCCAGCAGTGAACTTGGGGGTTATAACTCTGGGGCCAACGTCCTGACTTTC. It yields the protein CASSELGGYNSGANVLTF.

This clone was seen more than once but under ten times. Additional DNA sequences in this sample encode the identical CDR3. The chain's CDR3 is CASSLRGSNYGYTF. As DNA, the CDR3 is TGTGCCAGCAGCCTACGAGGTAGTAACTATGGCTACACCTTC. The chain recombines TRBV3-1 (or the pseudogene TRBV3-2) with TRBJ1-2; D is unclear. CDR1 and CDR2 (germline): LGHDT, YNNKEL (reference sequence). Trimming stripped 4 bases from V and 1 base from J, with 10 bases between. This CDR3 spans 14 amino acids.

The genes are TRBV6-6 and TRBJ2-1, with D possibly matching TRBD1 (5 bases). In germline, CDR1 is MNHNY, CDR2 SVGAGI (reference sequence). V lost 5 bases to trimming and J lost 3 bases, with 8 bases between them. The CDR3 is 13 amino acids. For the CDR3, the DNA is TGTGCCAGCAGTCGACAGTTCTACAATGAGCAGTTCTTC. Its protein is CASSRQFYNEQFF.

In regard to this clone: At the DNA level, this CDR3 is encoded by other sequences in the same sample as well. The chain has TRBV30 and TRBJ1-1, with TRBD1 as a possible D gene (5 bases). Trimming removed 2 bases at V and 5 bases at J, with 12 bases between. CDR3 length equals 13 residues. Germline assignment: CDR1 GTSNPN and CDR2 SVGIG (reference sequence). The CDR3, as DNA: TGTGCCTGGAGTCGCCAGGGTGGGACTGAAGCTTTCTTT. Its translation is CAWSRQGGTEAFF.

The V and J genes are TRBV9 and TRBJ2-7; D gene uncertain. V was pared by 0 bases and J by 5 bases, with 12 bases between. Germline-derived CDR1 and CDR2 are SGDLS and YYNGEE. CDR3 length equals 14 residues. This CDR3 reads CASSVEVSTHEQYF. DNA of the CDR3: TGTGCCAGCAGCGTAGAGGTCAGTACCCACGAGCAGTACTTC. Looking up the rest from reference TRBV9 and TRBJ2-7 gives the full variable domain: DSGVTQTPKHLITATGQRVTLRCSPRSGDLSVYWYQQSLDQGLQFLIQYYNGEERAKGNILERFSAQQFPDLHSELNLSSLELGDSALYFCASSVEVSTHEQYFGPGTRLTVT.

This sequence joins TRBV7-2 and TRBJ1-5; 8 positions match TRBD1. The CDR3 spans 16 residues. The V gene's germline CDR1 is SGHTA and CDR2 FQGNSA. Trimming removed 5 bases from V and 6 bases from J; junction bases left unmatched: 12. The DNA of the CDR3 is TGTGCCAGCAGCCCCACTACAGGGGGGAAAAGTCAGCCCCAGCATTTT. Protein product: CASSPTTGGKSQPQHF.